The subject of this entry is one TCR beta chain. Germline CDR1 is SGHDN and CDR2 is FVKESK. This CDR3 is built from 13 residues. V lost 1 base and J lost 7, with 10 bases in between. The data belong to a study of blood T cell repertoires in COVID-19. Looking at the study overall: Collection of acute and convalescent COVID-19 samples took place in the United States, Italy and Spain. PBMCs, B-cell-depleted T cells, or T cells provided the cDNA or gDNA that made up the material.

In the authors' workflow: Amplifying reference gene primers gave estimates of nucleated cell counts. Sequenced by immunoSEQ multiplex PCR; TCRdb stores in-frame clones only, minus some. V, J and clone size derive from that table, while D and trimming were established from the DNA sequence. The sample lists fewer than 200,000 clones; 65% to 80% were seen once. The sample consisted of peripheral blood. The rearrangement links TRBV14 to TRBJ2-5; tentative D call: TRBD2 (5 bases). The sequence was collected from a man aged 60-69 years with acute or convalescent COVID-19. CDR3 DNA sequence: TGTGCCAGCAGCCAAGGGCTAGCCGCGACCCAGTACTTC. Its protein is CASSQGLAATQYF.